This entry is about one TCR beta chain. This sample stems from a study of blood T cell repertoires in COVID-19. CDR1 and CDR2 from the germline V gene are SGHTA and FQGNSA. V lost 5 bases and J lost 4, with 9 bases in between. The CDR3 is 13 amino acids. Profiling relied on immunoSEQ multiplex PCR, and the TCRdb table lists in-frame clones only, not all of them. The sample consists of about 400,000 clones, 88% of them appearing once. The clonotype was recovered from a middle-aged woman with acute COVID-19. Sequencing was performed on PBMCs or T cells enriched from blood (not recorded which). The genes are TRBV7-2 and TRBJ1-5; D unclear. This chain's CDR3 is CASSVQPNQPQHF. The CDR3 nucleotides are TGTGCCAGCAGCGTACAGCCTAATCAGCCCCAGCATTTT.